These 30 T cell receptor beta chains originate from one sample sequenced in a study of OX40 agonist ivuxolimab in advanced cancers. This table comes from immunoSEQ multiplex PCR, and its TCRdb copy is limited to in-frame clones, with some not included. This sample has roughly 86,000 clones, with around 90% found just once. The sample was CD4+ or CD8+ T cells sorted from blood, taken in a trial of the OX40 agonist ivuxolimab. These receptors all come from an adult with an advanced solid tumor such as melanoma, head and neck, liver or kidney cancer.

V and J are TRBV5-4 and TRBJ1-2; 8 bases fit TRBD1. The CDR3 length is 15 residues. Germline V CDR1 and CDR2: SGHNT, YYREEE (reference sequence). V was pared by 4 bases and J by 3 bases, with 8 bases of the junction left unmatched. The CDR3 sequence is CASSGRTGTHYGYTF. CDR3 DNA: TGTGCCAGCAGCGGACGGACAGGGACTCACTATGGCTACACCTTC.

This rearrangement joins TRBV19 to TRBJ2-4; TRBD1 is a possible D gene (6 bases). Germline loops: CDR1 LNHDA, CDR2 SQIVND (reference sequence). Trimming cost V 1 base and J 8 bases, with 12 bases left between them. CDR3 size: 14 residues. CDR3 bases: TGTGCCAGTAGTATAGGCAGGGGTAGGGACATTCAGTACTTC. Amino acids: CASSIGRGRDIQYF. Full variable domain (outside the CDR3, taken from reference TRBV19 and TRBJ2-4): DGGITQSPKYLFRKEGQNVTLSCEQNLNHDAMYWYRQDPGQGLRLIYYSQIVNDFQKGDIAEGYSVSREKKESFPLTVTSAQKNPTAFYLCASSIGRGRDIQYFGAGTRLSVL.

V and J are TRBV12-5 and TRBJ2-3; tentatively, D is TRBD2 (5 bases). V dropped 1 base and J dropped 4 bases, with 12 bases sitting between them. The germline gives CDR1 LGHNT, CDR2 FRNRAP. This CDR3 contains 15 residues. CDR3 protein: CASGLENYGADTQYF. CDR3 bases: TGTGCTAGTGGTTTGGAAAACTACGGGGCAGATACGCAGTATTTT.

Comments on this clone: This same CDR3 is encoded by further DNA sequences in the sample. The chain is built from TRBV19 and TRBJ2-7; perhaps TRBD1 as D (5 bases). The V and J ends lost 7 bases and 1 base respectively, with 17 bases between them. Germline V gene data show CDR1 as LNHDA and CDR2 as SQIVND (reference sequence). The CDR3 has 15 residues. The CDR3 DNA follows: TGTGCCAGTACCTATGGGGCAGGCCTATCCTACGAGCAGTACTTC. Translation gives CASTYGAGLSYEQYF.

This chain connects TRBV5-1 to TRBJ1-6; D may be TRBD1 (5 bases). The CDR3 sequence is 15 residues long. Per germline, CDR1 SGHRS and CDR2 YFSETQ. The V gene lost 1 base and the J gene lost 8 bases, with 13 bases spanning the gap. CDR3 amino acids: CASSLNVGVDSPLHF. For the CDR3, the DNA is TGCGCCAGCAGCTTGAACGTAGGGGTGGATTCACCCCTCCACTTT.

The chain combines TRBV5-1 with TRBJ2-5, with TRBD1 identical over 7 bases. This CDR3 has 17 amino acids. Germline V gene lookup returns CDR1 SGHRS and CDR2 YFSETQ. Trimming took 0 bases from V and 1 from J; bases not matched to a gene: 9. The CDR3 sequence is CASSLGAGGHLQETQYF. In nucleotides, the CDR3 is TGCGCCAGCAGCTTGGGCGCAGGGGGACACCTCCAAGAGACCCAGTACTTC.

DNA of the CDR3: TGCGCCAGCAGCCAAGAACAGGCGCTGAACACTGAAGCTTTCTTT. Its translation: CASSQEQALNTEAFF. The chain uses TRBV4-1 and TRBJ1-1; a weak D match, TRBD1 (5 bases). Germline CDR1 MGHRA, CDR2 YSYEKL. Trimming pared 0 bases from V and 0 bases from J, leaving 8 bases between. The CDR3 covers 15 residues.

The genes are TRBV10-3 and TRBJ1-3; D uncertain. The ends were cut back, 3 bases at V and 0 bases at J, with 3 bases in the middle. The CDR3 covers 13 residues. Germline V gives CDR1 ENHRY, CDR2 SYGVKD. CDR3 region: CAISDISGNTIYF. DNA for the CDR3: TGTGCCATCAGTGACATCTCTGGAAACACCATATATTTT.

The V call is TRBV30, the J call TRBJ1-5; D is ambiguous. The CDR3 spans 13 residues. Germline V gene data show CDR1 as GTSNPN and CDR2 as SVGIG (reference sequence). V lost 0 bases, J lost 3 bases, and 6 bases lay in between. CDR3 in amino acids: CAWSVQTNQPQHF. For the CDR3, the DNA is TGTGCCTGGAGTGTACAAACCAATCAGCCCCAGCATTTT.

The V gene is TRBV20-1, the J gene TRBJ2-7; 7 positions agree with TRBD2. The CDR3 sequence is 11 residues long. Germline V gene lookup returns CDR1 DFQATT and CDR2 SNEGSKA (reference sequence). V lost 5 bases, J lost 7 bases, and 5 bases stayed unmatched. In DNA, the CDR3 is TGCAGTGCTGGACTAGTTGGTGAGCAGTACTTC. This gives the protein CSAGLVGEQYF.

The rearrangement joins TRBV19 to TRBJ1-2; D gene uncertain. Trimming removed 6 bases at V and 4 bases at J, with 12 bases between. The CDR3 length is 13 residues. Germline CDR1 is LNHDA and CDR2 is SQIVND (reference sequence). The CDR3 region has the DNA TGTGCCAGTAGCCACGGACTTCTCTATGGCTACACCTTC. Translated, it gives CASSHGLLYGYTF.

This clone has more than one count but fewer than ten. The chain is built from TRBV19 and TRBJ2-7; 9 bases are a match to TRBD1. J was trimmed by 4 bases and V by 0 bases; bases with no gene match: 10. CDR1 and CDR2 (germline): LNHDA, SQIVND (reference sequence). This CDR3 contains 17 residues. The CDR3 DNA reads TGTGCCAGTAGTATAGAGGGTGGACAGGGGATCCGGTACGAGCAGTACTTC. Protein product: CASSIEGGQGIRYEQYF.

Written as DNA, the CDR3 is TGCGCCAGCAGCTCGGGCCAAGAGACCCAGTACTTC. Amino acid sequence: CASSSGQETQYF. This chain joins TRBV5-1 and TRBJ2-5, with D unresolved. The V end lost 3 bases, the J end lost 1 base, and 4 bases lay between the germline ends. Germline lookup yields CDR1 SGHRS and CDR2 YFSETQ. CDR3 length equals 12 residues.

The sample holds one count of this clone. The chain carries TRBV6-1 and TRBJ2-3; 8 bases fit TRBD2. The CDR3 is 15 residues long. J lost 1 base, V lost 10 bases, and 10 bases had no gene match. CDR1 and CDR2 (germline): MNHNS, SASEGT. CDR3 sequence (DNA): TGTGCCATCGGGGGGGAGGTCCGCCGCACAGATACGCAGTATTTT. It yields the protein CAIGGEVRRTDTQYF.

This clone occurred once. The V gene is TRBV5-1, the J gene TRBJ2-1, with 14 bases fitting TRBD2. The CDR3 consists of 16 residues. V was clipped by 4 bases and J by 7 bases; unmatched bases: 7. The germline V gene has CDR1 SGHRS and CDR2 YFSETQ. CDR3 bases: TGCGCCAGCAGCACCCTGGGACTAGCGGGAGTAAATGAGCAGTTCTTC. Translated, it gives CASSTLGLAGVNEQFF.

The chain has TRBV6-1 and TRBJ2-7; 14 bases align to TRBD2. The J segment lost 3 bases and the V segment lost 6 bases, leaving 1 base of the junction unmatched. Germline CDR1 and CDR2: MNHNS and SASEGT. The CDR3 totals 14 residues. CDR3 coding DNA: TGTGCCAGCAGGGGGACTAGCGGGGGCTACGAGCAGTACTTC. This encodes CASRGTSGGYEQYF.

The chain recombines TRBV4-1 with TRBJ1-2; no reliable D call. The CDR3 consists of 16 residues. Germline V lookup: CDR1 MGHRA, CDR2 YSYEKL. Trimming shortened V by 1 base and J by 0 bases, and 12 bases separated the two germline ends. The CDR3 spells CASSQVDVGANYGYTF. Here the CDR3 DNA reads TGCGCCAGCAGCCAAGTGGACGTCGGGGCTAACTATGGCTACACCTTC.

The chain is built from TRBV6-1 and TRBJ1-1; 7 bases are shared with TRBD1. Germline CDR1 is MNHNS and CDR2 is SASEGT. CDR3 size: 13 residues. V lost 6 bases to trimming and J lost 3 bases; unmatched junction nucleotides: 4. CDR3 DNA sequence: TGTGCCAGCAGACTTGACAGGGACACTGAAGCTTTCTTT. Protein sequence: CASRLDRDTEAFF.

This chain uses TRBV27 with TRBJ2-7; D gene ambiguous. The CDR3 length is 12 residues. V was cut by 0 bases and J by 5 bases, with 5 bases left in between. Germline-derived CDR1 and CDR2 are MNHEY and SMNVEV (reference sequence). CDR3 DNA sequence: TGTGCCAGCAGTTTATCGGGGAACGAGCAGTACTTC. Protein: CASSLSGNEQYF.

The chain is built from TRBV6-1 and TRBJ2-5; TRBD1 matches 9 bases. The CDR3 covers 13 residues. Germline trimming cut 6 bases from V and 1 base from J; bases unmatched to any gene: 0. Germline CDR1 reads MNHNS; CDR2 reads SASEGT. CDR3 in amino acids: CASRDRGQETQYF. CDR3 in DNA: TGTGCCAGCAGGGACAGGGGCCAAGAGACCCAGTACTTC.

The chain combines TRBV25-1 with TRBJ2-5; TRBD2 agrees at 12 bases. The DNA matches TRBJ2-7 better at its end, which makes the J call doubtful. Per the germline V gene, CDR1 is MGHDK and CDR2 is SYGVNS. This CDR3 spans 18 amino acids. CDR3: CASSGKAPSGRAQYEQYF. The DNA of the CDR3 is TGTGCCAGCAGTGGCAAAGCCCCTAGCGGGAGGGCTCAATACGAGCAGTACTTC.

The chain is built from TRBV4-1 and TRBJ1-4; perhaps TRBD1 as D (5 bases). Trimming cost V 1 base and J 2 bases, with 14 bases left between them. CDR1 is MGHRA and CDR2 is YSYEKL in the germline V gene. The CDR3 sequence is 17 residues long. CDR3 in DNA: TGCGCCAGCAGCCAAGGTTTGGCCAGGGAGACTAATGAAAAACTGTTTTTT. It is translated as CASSQGLARETNEKLFF.

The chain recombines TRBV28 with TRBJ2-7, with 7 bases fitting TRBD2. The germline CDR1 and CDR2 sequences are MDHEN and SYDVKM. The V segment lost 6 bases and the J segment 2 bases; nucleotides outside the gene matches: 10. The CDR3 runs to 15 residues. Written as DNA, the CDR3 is TGTGCCAGCAGCTCCCCGGGACTACCTACCTACGAGCAGTACTTC. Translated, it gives CASSSPGLPTYEQYF.

CDR3 protein: CASSVGGGDTQYF. CDR3 bases: TGTGCCAGCAGCGTAGGTGGAGGAGATACGCAGTATTTT. This chain links TRBV9 with TRBJ2-3; D possibly corresponds to TRBD2 (5 bases). The length of the CDR3 is 13 residues. Germline values: CDR1 SGDLS, CDR2 YYNGEE. Trimming pared 0 bases from V and 5 bases from J, leaving 7 bases between.

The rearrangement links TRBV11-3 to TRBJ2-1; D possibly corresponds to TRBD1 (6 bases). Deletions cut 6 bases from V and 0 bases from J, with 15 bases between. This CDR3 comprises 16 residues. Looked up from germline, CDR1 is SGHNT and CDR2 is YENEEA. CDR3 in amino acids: CASRLDRSSSYNEQFF. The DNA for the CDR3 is TGTGCCAGCAGGCTTGACAGGTCAAGCTCCTACAATGAGCAGTTCTTC. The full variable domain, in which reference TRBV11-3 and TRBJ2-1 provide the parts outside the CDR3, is EAGVVQSPRYKIIEKKQPVAFWCNPISGHNTLYWYLQNLGQGPELLIRYENEEAVDDSQLPKDRFSAERLKGVDSTLKIQPAELGDSAVYLCASRLDRSSSYNEQFFGPGTRLTVL.

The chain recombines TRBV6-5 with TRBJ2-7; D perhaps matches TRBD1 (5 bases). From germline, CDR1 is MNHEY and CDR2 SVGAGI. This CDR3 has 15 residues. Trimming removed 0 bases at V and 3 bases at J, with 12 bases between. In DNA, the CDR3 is TGTGCCAGCAGTTACTCGACGGGCAGGGTCTACGAGCAGTACTTC. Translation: CASSYSTGRVYEQYF.

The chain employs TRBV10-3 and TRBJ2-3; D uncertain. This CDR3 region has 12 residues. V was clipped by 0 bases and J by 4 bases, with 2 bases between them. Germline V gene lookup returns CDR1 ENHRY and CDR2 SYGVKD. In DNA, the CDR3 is TGTGCCATCAGTGAGTCGGCAGATACGCAGTATTTT. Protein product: CAISESADTQYF.

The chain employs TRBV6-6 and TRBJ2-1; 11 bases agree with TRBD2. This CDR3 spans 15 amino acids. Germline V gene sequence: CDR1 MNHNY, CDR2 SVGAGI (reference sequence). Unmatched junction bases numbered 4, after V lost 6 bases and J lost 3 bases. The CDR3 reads CASRTGTSGYNEQFF. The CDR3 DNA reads TGTGCCAGCAGGACCGGGACTAGCGGCTACAATGAGCAGTTCTTC.

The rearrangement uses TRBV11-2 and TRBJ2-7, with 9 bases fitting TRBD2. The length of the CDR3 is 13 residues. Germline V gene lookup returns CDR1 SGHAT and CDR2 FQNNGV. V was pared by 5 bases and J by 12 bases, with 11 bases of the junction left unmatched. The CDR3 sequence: CASSQTAGGYLYF. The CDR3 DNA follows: TGTGCCAGCAGCCAAACAGCGGGAGGTTATCTGTACTTC. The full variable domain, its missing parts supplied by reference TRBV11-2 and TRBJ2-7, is EAGVAQSPRYKIIEKRQSVAFWCNPISGHATLYWYQQILGQGPKLLIQFQNNGVVDDSQLPKDRFSAERLKGVDSTLKIQPAKLEDSAVYLCASSQTAGGYLYFGPGTRLTVT.

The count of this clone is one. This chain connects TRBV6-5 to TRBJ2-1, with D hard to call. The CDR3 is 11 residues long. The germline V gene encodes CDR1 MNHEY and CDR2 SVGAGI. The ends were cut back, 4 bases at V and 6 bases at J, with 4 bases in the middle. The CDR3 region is CASSLSNEQFF. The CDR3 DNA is TGTGCCAGCAGTTTATCCAATGAGCAGTTCTTC.